This passage covers 29 T cell receptor beta chains from one sample sequenced in a study of shared clonotypes between healthy human individuals. Libraries were prepared by immunoSEQ multiplex PCR; TCRdb keeps only in-frame clonotypes and omits some of them. The sample consists of about 2.2 million clones, just under 95% of them appearing once. It was CD45RO-negative cells, positively selected for CCR7, that made up naive CD8 cells, with terminally differentiated effector memory CD45RA+ cells excluded. The sequencing input was naive CD8+ T cells from PBMCs. The receptor source for this set is a man in his late teens or twenties in good health. Some clones in this sample may be carry-over from other donors' samples.

V usage is TRBV7-9 and J usage is TRBJ2-5, with D tentatively TRBD1 (6 bases). CDR3 size: 15 residues. CDR1 and CDR2 (germline): SEHNR, FQNEAQ (reference sequence). Trimming shortened V by 5 bases and J by 0 bases, and 13 bases separated the two germline ends. For the CDR3, the DNA is TGTGCCAGCAGCCTAAACAGGGCCCACCAAGAGACCCAGTACTTC. This translates into CASSLNRAHQETQYF.

This sequence joins TRBV28 and TRBJ1-2, with TRBD1 matching over 7 bases. This CDR3 has 14 amino acids. Germline assignment: CDR1 MDHEN and CDR2 SYDVKM. V lost 7 bases, J lost 0 bases, and 5 bases stayed unmatched. CDR3: CASTDRDANYGYTF. CDR3 DNA: TGTGCCAGCACCGACAGGGATGCTAACTATGGCTACACCTTC.

V gene TRBV5-5 combines with J gene TRBJ1-5, with 8 bases that match TRBD1. Germline assignment: CDR1 SGHKS and CDR2 YYEKEE (reference sequence). Unmatched junction bases numbered 7, after V lost 4 bases and J lost 7 bases. The length of the CDR3 is 14 residues. CDR3 residues: CASSLRGQNQPQHF. The CDR3 nucleotides are TGTGCCAGCAGCCTCAGGGGGCAGAACCAGCCCCAGCATTTT.

V gene TRBV7-9 combines with J gene TRBJ1-4; the D gene is possibly TRBD1 (5 bases). Trimming took 5 bases from V and 8 from J, leaving 18 bases between them. Germline values: CDR1 SEHNR, CDR2 FQNEAQ (reference sequence). The CDR3 consists of 15 residues. Written as DNA, the CDR3 is TGTGCCAGCAGCCAACTTCCGGGGGAGGAAGAAAAACTGTTTTTT. As protein: CASSQLPGEEEKLFF.

The rearrangement links TRBV29-1 to TRBJ2-5; D not certain. The J call may be mistaken, given a closer DNA end match to TRBJ2-7. The CDR3 length is 12 residues. Germline V gene sequence: CDR1 SQVTM, CDR2 ANQGSEA. DNA for the CDR3: TGCAGCGTTGAAGGTGTTTTCTACGAGCAGTACTTC. It specifies CSVEGVFYEQYF.

The chain joins TRBV7-6 to TRBJ2-3; TRBD2 aligns across 10 bases. V was pared by 5 bases and J by 5 bases, with 10 bases of the junction left unmatched. The CDR3 runs to 16 residues. Germline lookup yields CDR1 SGHVS and CDR2 FNYEAQ. This chain's CDR3 is CASSPGVAGGGDTQYF. The DNA of the CDR3 is TGTGCCAGCAGCCCCGGGGTAGCGGGAGGAGGAGATACGCAGTATTTT.

The genes are TRBV2 and TRBJ1-1; 10 bases match TRBD1. The trim removed 2 bases at V and 4 bases at J, leaving 4 bases unmatched. The CDR3 covers 15 residues. Germline V CDR1 and CDR2: SNHLY, FYNNEI. Written as DNA, the CDR3 is TGTGCCAGCAGTGAATGGACAGGGGGTGGCACTGAAGCTTTCTTT. Its translation: CASSEWTGGGTEAFF.

The rearrangement uses TRBV25-1 and TRBJ1-6; D gene unclear. The CDR3 consists of 16 residues. The V gene's germline CDR1 is MGHDK and CDR2 SYGVNS. Deletions cut 3 bases from V and 10 bases from J, with 19 bases between. CDR3 residues: CASSDSGQLYPSPLHF. CDR3 DNA: TGTGCCAGCAGTGATTCGGGCCAGCTCTATCCCTCACCCCTCCACTTT.

V usage is TRBV9 and J usage is TRBJ2-5; TRBD2 agrees at 12 bases. In germline, CDR1 is SGDLS, CDR2 YYNGEE. The CDR3 length is 17 residues. Unmatched junction bases numbered 11, after V lost 3 bases and J lost 5 bases. The CDR3 reads CASSERLAGAPWETQYF. Here the CDR3 DNA reads TGTGCCAGCAGCGAGAGACTAGCGGGAGCCCCTTGGGAGACCCAGTACTTC.

This clone was seen once. The chain recombines TRBV28 with TRBJ2-1; D gene ambiguous. Germline V gives CDR1 MDHEN, CDR2 SYDVKM. Trimming removed 7 bases at V and 5 bases at J, with 15 bases between. This CDR3 has 14 amino acids. In DNA form, the CDR3 reads TGTGCCAGCACCCTCGCGCGGAGAGACAATGAGCAGTTCTTC. Amino acids: CASTLARRDNEQFF.

In its sample, this clone was seen once. The same CDR3 is also encoded by other DNA sequences in this sample. The chain carries TRBV7-9 and TRBJ2-1; D may match TRBD1 or TRBD2 (5 bases each). The germline V gene has CDR1 SEHNR and CDR2 FQNEAQ (reference sequence). The V end lost 1 base, the J end lost 3 bases, and 7 bases lay between the germline ends. This CDR3 is 14 amino acids long. Here the CDR3 DNA reads TGTGCCAGCAGCTTAGTTGGGGGCTACAATGAGCAGTTCTTC. The encoded protein is CASSLVGGYNEQFF. Variable domain in full (rest from reference TRBV7-9 and TRBJ2-1): DTGVSQNPRHKITKRGQNVTFRCDPISEHNRLYWYRQTLGQGPEFLTYFQNEAQLEKSRLLSDRFSAERPKGSFSTLEIQRTEQGDSAMYLCASSLVGGYNEQFFGPGTRLTVL.

The chain couples TRBV28 to TRBJ2-7; 11 bases agree with TRBD2. J lost 0 bases, V lost 6 bases, and 10 bases had no gene match. The V gene's germline CDR1 is MDHEN and CDR2 SYDVKM. The CDR3 has 17 residues. CDR3 nucleotides: TGTGCCAGCAGCACAATTATGACTAGCGGGACCTCCTACGAGCAGTACTTC. This encodes CASSTIMTSGTSYEQYF.

The rearrangement links TRBV4-3 to TRBJ2-7, with D uncertain. The germline gives CDR1 LGHNA, CDR2 YSLEER. The CDR3 runs 15 residues. Trimming removed 0 bases at V and 2 bases at J, with 11 bases between. The CDR3 nucleotides are TGCGCCAGCAGCCAAGACGTCAGCCGGACCTACGAGCAGTACTTC. Translating it yields CASSQDVSRTYEQYF.

Concerning this clone: In the same sample, other DNA sequences code for this CDR3. CDR3 sequence (DNA): TGTGCCAGCAGCGTAGGGGTAGTCAATGAGCAGTTCTTC. Translation gives CASSVGVVNEQFF. The rearrangement joins TRBV9 to TRBJ2-1, with D unresolved. V shed 0 bases and J shed 6 bases, with 7 bases lying between them. CDR3 size: 13 residues. Germline values: CDR1 SGDLS, CDR2 YYNGEE.

The chain recombines TRBV10-3 with TRBJ1-2, with 12 bases fitting TRBD1. V was pared by 2 bases and J by 6 bases, with 10 bases of the junction left unmatched. This CDR3 has 17 amino acids. Germline CDR1 reads ENHRY; CDR2 reads SYGVKD. In DNA, the CDR3 is TGTGCCATCAGTGAGCCGGGACAGGGGGCGCCGGGACATGGCTACACCTTC. It specifies CAISEPGQGAPGHGYTF.

The CDR3 DNA reads TGTGCCAGCAGTACCATTTTGAACACTAAAAGTGAAGCTTTCTTT. It codes for CASSTILNTKSEAFF. This sequence joins TRBV6-5 and TRBJ1-1; D not certain. Germline V gives CDR1 MNHEY, CDR2 SVGAGI. The CDR3 runs 15 residues. The V gene lost 5 bases and the J gene lost 7 bases, with 20 bases spanning the gap.

The chain couples TRBV7-9 to TRBJ2-7, with D perhaps matching TRBD1 or TRBD2 (5 bases each). Trimming removed 4 bases at V and 6 bases at J, with 13 bases between. This CDR3 is 13 amino acids long. In germline, CDR1 is SEHNR, CDR2 FQNEAQ (reference sequence). CDR3 DNA: TGTGCCAGCAGCTCCTTCACGGGGCTCGAGCAGTACTTC. Amino acids: CASSSFTGLEQYF.

Details on this clone: This specimen includes other DNA sequences encoding the same CDR3. This chain joins TRBV7-9 and TRBJ1-2, with 7 bases identical to TRBD1. The germline V gene has CDR1 SEHNR and CDR2 FQNEAQ (reference sequence). This CDR3 contains 14 residues. V dropped 0 bases and J dropped 4; count of bases not matched to a gene: 2. CDR3 in amino acids: CASSLAAGGYGYTF. The CDR3 DNA reads TGTGCCAGCAGCTTAGCAGCAGGGGGCTATGGCTACACCTTC.

This clone has only a few counts. The chain recombines TRBV7-2 with TRBJ2-1; the D is unclear. V was pared by 8 bases and J by 6 bases, with 11 bases between. Germline assignment: CDR1 SGHTA and CDR2 FQGNSA. The CDR3 length is 12 residues. In DNA, the CDR3 is TGTGCCAGCCGTGCGGCATTCAATGAGCAGTTCTTC. Translation: CASRAAFNEQFF.

This clone has just one count. The chain links TRBV7-9 to TRBJ2-5; 8 nucleotides line up with TRBD2. This CDR3 has 16 residues. V shed 5 bases, J shed 1 base, and the junction held 9 bases outside the gene matches. CDR1 and CDR2 from the germline V gene are SEHNR and FQNEAQ (reference sequence). CDR3 sequence reads: CASSLGPSGSQETQYF. CDR3 DNA sequence: TGTGCCAGCAGCCTGGGGCCTAGCGGGTCCCAAGAGACCCAGTACTTC.

About this clone itself: Different DNA sequences within this sample yield the same CDR3. The chain combines TRBV7-9 with TRBJ2-7; weak D call: TRBD2 (5 bases). Trimming took 5 bases from V and 5 from J, leaving 7 bases between them. The length of the CDR3 is 11 residues. Germline CDR1 is SEHNR and CDR2 is FQNEAQ (reference sequence). CDR3 loop: CASSPGNEQYF. The DNA for the CDR3 is TGTGCCAGCAGCCCGGGGAACGAGCAGTACTTC.

This chain links TRBV29-1 with TRBJ1-2; D might be TRBD1 (6 bases). The CDR3 length is 13 residues. V lost 4 bases and J lost 7, with 16 bases in between. Germline lookup yields CDR1 SQVTM and CDR2 ANQGSEA. The DNA of the CDR3 is TGCAGCGTTGTAGGCAGGGGAGGTCTTGGCTACACCTTC. This encodes CSVVGRGGLGYTF.

The V and J genes are TRBV6-1 and TRBJ2-7, with a possible D match to TRBD1 (6 bases). Germline CDR1 is MNHNS and CDR2 is SASEGT. The CDR3 totals 15 residues. Trimming shortened V by 2 bases and J by 3 bases, and 14 bases separated the two germline ends. The CDR3 protein is CASSEYTAGDYEQYF. The CDR3 DNA is TGTGCCAGCAGTGAATATACGGCAGGGGACTACGAGCAGTACTTC.

The chain employs TRBV18 and TRBJ2-5; 13 positions match TRBD2. The CDR3 spans 17 residues. Looked up from germline, CDR1 is KGHSH and CDR2 is LQKENI. V lost 3 bases and J lost 2; bases outside the gene matches: 6. CDR3 region: CASSPRGLAGVQETQYF. The CDR3 nucleotides are TGTGCCAGCTCACCCCGCGGACTAGCGGGAGTACAAGAGACCCAGTACTTC.

The chain links TRBV19 to TRBJ2-5, with D perhaps TRBD2 (5 bases). V shed 5 bases and J shed 5 bases, with 18 bases lying between them. Germline V gives CDR1 LNHDA, CDR2 SQIVND (reference sequence). This CDR3 region has 15 residues. The CDR3 coding sequence is TGTGCCAGTAGTCAGAACTGGGGAGTCGGGGAGACCCAGTACTTC. This encodes CASSQNWGVGETQYF.

The V gene is TRBV5-4, the J gene TRBJ1-1, with 9 bases that match TRBD1. CDR1 SGHNT and CDR2 YYREEE come from the germline V gene (reference sequence). This CDR3 contains 16 residues. The V and J ends lost 0 bases and 5 bases, in that order; junction bases with no gene match: 8. CDR3 in DNA: TGTGCCAGCAGCTTGGAAACAGGGGGCGTCGGTACTGAAGCTTTCTTT. Amino acids: CASSLETGGVGTEAFF.

The chain is built from TRBV18 and TRBJ1-2; no clear D gene. In germline, CDR1 is KGHSH, CDR2 LQKENI. The V end lost 3 bases, the J end lost 5 bases, and 13 bases lay between the germline ends. The CDR3 runs 14 residues. CDR3 in DNA: TGTGCCAGCTCACCGCCACGGACGGCGTATGGCTACACCTTC. Protein: CASSPPRTAYGYTF.

The chain links TRBV14 to TRBJ2-5, with D unclear. CDR1 is SGHDN, CDR2 FVKESK, per germline. The CDR3 extends over 13 amino acids. Trimming shortened V by 7 bases and J by 5 bases, and 14 bases separated the two germline ends. CDR3 in amino acids: CASTLRFEETQYF. DNA of the CDR3: TGTGCCAGCACCCTAAGATTCGAGGAGACCCAGTACTTC.

The CDR3 DNA reads TGTGCCAGCAGCTCTCCAACTAGCGGGATTGGGTATGAGCAGTTCTTC. It translates to CASSSPTSGIGYEQFF. The V and J genes are TRBV9 and TRBJ2-1; 10 bases match TRBD2. J lost 8 bases, V lost 4 bases, and 12 bases had no gene match. The CDR3 runs to 16 residues. Germline V gene sequence: CDR1 SGDLS, CDR2 YYNGEE.